A single sample is the source of the 18 T cell receptor beta chains below, sequenced in a study of Graves' ophthalmopathy and Graves' hyperthyroidism. Beta-chain TCR CDR3 regions were amplified from RNA transcripts. A first-round RT-PCR used HTBI primers, followed by a second-round multiplex PCR. TCRdb reprocessed the multiplex PCR reads via MiXCR and lists one record per CDR3 protein. The data contain more than 300,000 distinct CDR3 sequences, just over 15% of them singletons. Sequencing input: peripheral blood. Receptor source: a woman aged 18 to 35 with stable Graves' hyperthyroidism.

V is TRBV27 and J is TRBJ2-7; a possible D gene is TRBD1 (6 bases). The V gene lost 2 bases and the J gene lost 3 bases, with 14 bases spanning the gap. CDR1 and CDR2 from the germline V gene are MNHEY and SMNVEV (reference sequence). The CDR3 has 15 amino acids. The CDR3 loop reads CASSLKAGALYEQYF. CDR3 in DNA: TGTGCCAGCAGTTTAAAGGCAGGGGCTCTCTACGAGCAGTACTTC.

In this sample, this clonotype turned up many times. The chain recombines TRBV11-2 with TRBJ2-5, with 7 bases fitting TRBD2. From germline, CDR1 is SGHAT and CDR2 FQNNGV. J was trimmed by 0 bases and V by 2 bases; bases with no gene match: 3. This CDR3 has 15 amino acids. Here the CDR3 DNA reads TGTGCCAGCAGCTTAACCCTAGCGGACCAAGAGACCCAGTACTTC. It translates to CASSLTLADQETQYF. Supplemented by reference TRBV11-2 and TRBJ2-5, the full variable domain reads EAGVAQSPRYKIIEKRQSVAFWCNPISGHATLYWYQQILGQGPKLLIQFQNNGVVDDSQLPKDRFSAERLKGVDSTLKIQPAKLEDSAVYLCASSLTLADQETQYFGPGTRLLVL.

In this sample, this clonotype turned up many times. This chain links TRBV20-1 with TRBJ2-5; D is uncertain. The V and J ends lost 0 bases and 4 bases respectively, with 9 bases between them. This CDR3 spans 13 amino acids. The germline gives CDR1 DFQATT, CDR2 SNEGSKA (reference sequence). CDR3 in amino acids: CSARDPPRETQYF. The DNA for the CDR3 is TGCAGTGCTAGAGATCCCCCCAGAGAGACCCAGTACTTC.

This clonotype showed up many times. This chain links TRBV7-2 with TRBJ2-7; D unclear. Trimming removed 3 bases from V and 6 bases from J, with 9 bases in between. The germline gives CDR1 SGHTA, CDR2 FQGNSA. This CDR3 spans 12 amino acids. The DNA of the CDR3 is TGTGCCAGCAGCTTGGATAGCCCCGAGCAGTACTTC. It translates to CASSLDSPEQYF.

The chain recombines TRBV12-3 or TRBV12-4 with TRBJ2-7; TRBD1 is a possible D gene (5 bases). This CDR3 spans 13 amino acids. The germline V and J ends were trimmed by 7 bases and 3 bases, with 13 bases remaining between them. CDR3 residues: CASTARQGYEQYF. CDR3 in DNA: TGTGCCAGCACGGCACGTCAGGGCTACGAGCAGTACTTC.

This clonotype occurred a few times. The chain joins TRBV20-1 to TRBJ2-5; D call uncertain. From germline, CDR1 is DFQATT and CDR2 SNEGSKA (reference sequence). Trimming shortened V by 3 bases and J by 1 base, and 6 bases separated the two germline ends. This CDR3 spans 12 amino acids. The CDR3 here is CSASVVQETQYF. CDR3 DNA sequence: TGCAGTGCTAGCGTTGTCCAAGAGACCCAGTACTTC.

The rearrangement joins TRBV6-5 to TRBJ1-2, with D maybe TRBD1 (5 bases). CDR1 is MNHEY and CDR2 is SVGAGI in the germline V gene. The ends were cut back, 4 bases at V and 7 bases at J, with 19 bases in the middle. The CDR3 is 15 residues long. The CDR3, as DNA: TGTGCCAGCAGTTCACCTAACTGGGAGCAGGGTGGCTACACCTTC. The encoded protein is CASSSPNWEQGGYTF.

V is TRBV4-1 and J is TRBJ1-2; tentatively, D is TRBD1 (5 bases). Trimming removed 3 bases from V and 7 bases from J, with 18 bases in between. The V gene's germline CDR1 is MGHRA and CDR2 YSYEKL. This CDR3 region has 15 residues. CDR3 loop: CASSHSLGRDSGYTF. DNA for the CDR3: TGCGCCAGCAGCCATTCTTTGGGCAGAGACAGTGGCTACACCTTC.

This clonotype was counted only a few times. This rearrangement joins TRBV6-5 to TRBJ1-1; 7 positions agree with TRBD1. Germline loops: CDR1 MNHEY, CDR2 SVGAGI. The J segment lost 4 bases and the V segment lost 2 bases, leaving 7 bases of the junction unmatched. The CDR3 consists of 15 residues. The CDR3 here is CASSYRGRGGTEAFF. CDR3 coding DNA: TGTGCCAGCAGTTACAGGGGGCGGGGGGGCACTGAAGCTTTCTTT.

This clonotype was observed many times. The gene calls are TRBV29-1 and TRBJ2-7; D uncertain. CDR3 length: 14 residues. Trimming cost V 4 bases and J 7 bases, with 20 bases left between them. Germline lookup yields CDR1 SQVTM and CDR2 ANQGSEA. CDR3 bases: TGCAGCGTTGTAGGGCAGAAACAGTACGCGGAGCAGTACTTC. Translated: CSVVGQKQYAEQYF.

This clonotype occurred many times. The chain is built from TRBV29-1 and TRBJ1-2; TRBD1 might be the D (6 bases). The CDR3 runs to 12 residues. Trimming removed 4 bases at V and 0 bases at J, with 6 bases between. In germline, CDR1 is SQVTM, CDR2 ANQGSEA. This CDR3 is CSVGDTNYGYTF. The CDR3 nucleotides read TGCAGCGTTGGGGACACTAACTATGGCTACACCTTC.

This clonotype was detected many times. V and J are TRBV7-2 and TRBJ1-1; TRBD1 might be the D (6 bases). V was cut by 3 bases and J by 2 bases, with 19 bases left in between. CDR3 length equals 17 residues. CDR1 is SGHTA, CDR2 FQGNSA, per germline. The DNA for the CDR3 is TGTGCCAGCAGCTTTGAACAGGGAAGGTTAAGAAACACTGAAGCTTTCTTT. It specifies CASSFEQGRLRNTEAFF.

The J gene is TRBJ2-7, the V gene TRBV12-3 or TRBV12-4, with D perhaps matching TRBD1 (6 bases). CDR3 length: 14 amino acids. V lost 6 bases and J 5 bases, leaving 17 bases between the germline ends. CDR3 region: CASSLRQGGNEQYF. In DNA form, the CDR3 reads TGTGCCAGCAGCCTACGACAAGGGGGAAACGAGCAGTACTTC.

The rearrangement uses TRBV5-1 and TRBJ2-3; TRBD2 matches at 10 bases. V shed 4 bases and J 0 bases; nucleotides not matched to a gene: 8. The CDR3 is made up of 17 amino acids. Germline CDR1 reads SGHRS; CDR2 reads YFSETQ. The CDR3 DNA follows: TGCGCCAGCAGCCCTATGACTAGCGGGTCGAGCACAGATACGCAGTATTTT. Its translation is CASSPMTSGSSTDTQYF.

V is TRBV24-1 and J is TRBJ2-2; TRBD2 is a possible D gene (5 bases). The CDR3 totals 15 residues. Germline V gene lookup returns CDR1 KGHDR and CDR2 SFDVKD. Trimming removed 3 bases from V and 3 bases from J, with 10 bases in between. The DNA for the CDR3 is TGTGCCACCAGTGATCCGGGAAGCTACACCGGGGAGCTGTTTTTT. It translates to CATSDPGSYTGELFF.

Regarding this clonotype: It may be a read error: a sequence one base away is much more abundant. The rearrangement joins TRBV7-8 to TRBJ1-1, with D uncertain. CDR3 length: 14 residues. Germline CDR1 and CDR2: SGHVS and FQNEAQ. The V and J ends lost 5 bases and 3 bases respectively, with 13 bases between them. The CDR3 DNA reads as TGTGCCAGCAGCACCGGTGGGCGATACACTGAAGCTTTCTTT. This encodes CASSTGGRYTEAFF.

Of note for this clonotype: An end of the junction does not agree with germline; a read error may underlie this. The genes are TRBV12-3 or TRBV12-4 and TRBJ1-3; D is uncertain. This CDR3 has 15 amino acids. The CDR3 region is CAISLTGSSGNTIYF. As DNA, the CDR3 is TGTGCCATCAGTTTAACGGGGAGCTCTGGAAACACCATATATTTT.

This clonotype came up many times. The chain is built from TRBV19 and TRBJ1-5; D might be TRBD1 (5 bases). This CDR3 spans 15 amino acids. CDR1 and CDR2 from the germline V gene are LNHDA and SQIVND (reference sequence). V lost 1 base and J lost 3, with 10 bases in between. The CDR3, as DNA: TGTGCCAGTAGTATAGGTGACAGAGACAATCAGCCCCAGCATTTT. Protein sequence: CASSIGDRDNQPQHF.